The 30 T cell receptor beta chains presented below share a single source sample, sequenced in a study of blood T cell repertoires in COVID-19. Sequencing was performed with immunoSEQ multiplex PCR; in TCRdb, only in-frame clones are kept and a portion is missing. The sample includes under 140,000 clones, roughly 76% seen only once; the top ten take 7.6%. Sequencing input: peripheral blood. The receptors shown here come from an older woman with acute or convalescent COVID-19.

In this sample, this clone turned up once. V usage is TRBV19 and J usage is TRBJ1-5; D gene uncertain. The V and J ends lost 6 bases and 4 bases respectively, with 10 bases between them. CDR3 length: 13 residues. CDR1 LNHDA and CDR2 SQIVND come from the germline V gene (reference sequence). CDR3 region: CASSDLRNQPQHF. CDR3 bases: TGTGCCAGTAGCGACTTACGGAATCAGCCCCAGCATTTT.

This clone was picked up many times. The rearrangement joins TRBV6-1 to TRBJ2-5; D is uncertain. V shed 2 bases and J shed 2 bases, with 9 bases lying between them. Germline V gene data show CDR1 as MNHNS and CDR2 as SASEGT. This CDR3 spans 14 amino acids. CDR3 DNA sequence: TGTGCCAGCAGTGAATCCGAGCCTCAAGAGACCCAGTACTTC. Its protein product is CASSESEPQETQYF.

The chain combines TRBV5-4 with TRBJ2-3; TRBD2 matches at 13 bases. Germline CDR1 SGHNT, CDR2 YYREEE (reference sequence). The CDR3 has 18 residues. V shed 0 bases, J shed 1 base, and the junction held 5 bases outside the gene matches. The CDR3 DNA is TGTGCCAGCAGCTTGGGGGGACTAGCGGGGAGGGGCACAGATACGCAGTATTTT. Its translation: CASSLGGLAGRGTDTQYF.

The chain couples TRBV30 to TRBJ1-2, with unresolved D. In germline, CDR1 is GTSNPN, CDR2 SVGIG (reference sequence). The V and J ends lost 8 bases and 0 bases respectively, with 13 bases between them. This CDR3 spans 13 amino acids. In DNA form, the CDR3 reads TGTGCCCAGAGGAGTTCTTCTAACTATGGCTACACCTTC. Its translation: CAQRSSSNYGYTF.

Only one count was recorded for this clone. The chain combines TRBV7-2 with TRBJ2-7; possible D gene TRBD1, 6 bases. The CDR3 is 13 residues long. The V gene lost 5 bases and the J gene lost 7 bases, with 15 bases spanning the gap. Germline lookup yields CDR1 SGHTA and CDR2 FQGNSA. In nucleotides, the CDR3 is TGTGCCAGCAGCCCGGGACATGGGGTGGAGCAGTACTTC. Protein product: CASSPGHGVEQYF.

The chain recombines TRBV19 with TRBJ2-7, with TRBD1 identical over 8 bases. The CDR3 runs 15 residues. The germline V gene encodes CDR1 LNHDA and CDR2 SQIVND (reference sequence). V shed 6 bases, J shed 1 base, and the junction held 8 bases outside the gene matches. DNA for the CDR3: TGTGCCAGTAGGGTGGGGCAGGGGGCATCCTACGAGCAGTACTTC. Translation: CASRVGQGASYEQYF.

The rearrangement uses TRBV19 and TRBJ2-2; D remains unclear. The germline CDR1 and CDR2 sequences are LNHDA and SQIVND (reference sequence). The CDR3 covers 14 residues. V was cut by 3 bases and J by 1 base, with 6 bases left in between. In DNA form, the CDR3 reads TGTGCCAGTAGTATTACAGAGAACACCGGGGAGCTGTTTTTT. This gives the protein CASSITENTGELFF. The whole variable domain, filled in from reference TRBV19 and TRBJ2-2, reads DGGITQSPKYLFRKEGQNVTLSCEQNLNHDAMYWYRQDPGQGLRLIYYSQIVNDFQKGDIAEGYSVSREKKESFPLTVTSAQKNPTAFYLCASSITENTGELFFGEGSRLTVL.

There are a few counts of this clone. The chain couples TRBV19 to TRBJ1-6; D is undetermined. Germline values: CDR1 LNHDA, CDR2 SQIVND (reference sequence). This CDR3 spans 12 amino acids. DNA of the CDR3: TGTGCGAGCGGGATTTATAATTCACCCCTCCACTTT. Residues: CASGIYNSPLHF.

With regard to this clone: The identical CDR3 is also encoded by other nucleotide sequences in the sample. The rearrangement uses TRBV7-2 and TRBJ2-3, with D possibly being TRBD2 (6 bases). V was trimmed by 5 bases and J by 0 bases, leaving 9 bases between them. This CDR3 is 14 amino acids long. Germline V gene lookup returns CDR1 SGHTA and CDR2 FQGNSA. CDR3 DNA: TGTGCCAGCAGCCCGGGACTTAGCACAGATACGCAGTATTTT. Protein: CASSPGLSTDTQYF. The full variable domain, in which reference TRBV7-2 and TRBJ2-3 provide the parts outside the CDR3, is GAGVSQSPSNKVTEKGKDVELRCDPISGHTALYWYRQSLGQGLEFLIYFQGNSAPDKSGLPSDRFSAERTGGSVSTLTIQRTQQEDSAVYLCASSPGLSTDTQYFGPGTRLTVL.

This clone has more than one count but fewer than ten. The chain carries TRBV5-4 and TRBJ2-2; 7 positions match TRBD1. Germline CDR1 and CDR2: SGHNT and YYREEE (reference sequence). The CDR3 sequence is 15 residues long. Germline trimming cut 4 bases from V and 4 bases from J; bases unmatched to any gene: 7. CDR3 sequence: CASSGRDRPTGELFF. The CDR3 DNA sequence: TGTGCCAGCAGCGGCCGGGACAGACCCACCGGGGAGCTGTTTTTT.

This chain uses TRBV18 with TRBJ1-1; TRBD1 might be the D (5 bases). Trimming pared 2 bases from V and 1 base from J, leaving 14 bases between. The CDR3 loop spans 16 amino acids. The germline gives CDR1 KGHSH, CDR2 LQKENI. This chain's CDR3 is CASSPGSGGWNTEAFF. The DNA of the CDR3 is TGTGCCAGCTCACCAGGTAGCGGGGGGTGGAACACTGAAGCTTTCTTT.

The chain uses TRBV3-1 (or the pseudogene TRBV3-2) and TRBJ2-7; D might be TRBD1 (6 bases). The CDR3 has 15 amino acids. Trimming cost V 1 base and J 3 bases, with 13 bases left between them. Looked up from germline, CDR1 is LGHDT and CDR2 is YNNKEL (reference sequence). DNA for the CDR3: TGTGCCAGCAGCCAAGTCCCCGGACAGAACTACGAGCAGTACTTC. Protein sequence: CASSQVPGQNYEQYF.

The V and J genes are TRBV28 and TRBJ1-5, with 8 positions matching TRBD1. After removal of 5 bases from V and 0 bases from J, the junction contained 6 bases not matched to a gene. Germline loops: CDR1 MDHEN, CDR2 SYDVKM. The CDR3 consists of 16 residues. The CDR3 protein is CASSPNTGGSNQPQHF. The CDR3 nucleotides read TGTGCCAGCAGTCCAAACACAGGGGGTAGCAATCAGCCCCAGCATTTT.

The J gene is TRBJ2-5, the V gene TRBV7-9; D gene unclear. Per germline, CDR1 SEHNR and CDR2 FQNEAQ (reference sequence). Trimming cost V 1 base and J 1 base, with 4 bases left between them. The CDR3 runs to 13 residues. The CDR3 reads CASSLGAQETQYF. In DNA form, the CDR3 reads TGTGCCAGCAGCTTAGGGGCCCAAGAGACCCAGTACTTC.

V gene TRBV21-1 combines with J gene TRBJ1-1. TRBV21-1 is a known pseudogene. The CDR3 totals 14 residues. The CDR3 sequence is CASSKGGMNTEAFF. Written as DNA, the CDR3 is TGTGCCAGCAGCAAGGGGGGTATGAACACTGAAGCTTTCTTT.

V usage is TRBV7-3 and J usage is TRBJ2-2, with D maybe TRBD1 (6 bases). This CDR3 spans 15 amino acids. Germline CDR1 is SGHTA and CDR2 is FQGTGA. V lost 7 bases to trimming and J lost 7 bases, with 19 bases between them. The CDR3 here is CASTLGAGRNGELFF. The CDR3 region has the DNA TGTGCCAGCACCTTGGGGGCAGGGCGCAACGGGGAGCTGTTTTTT.

The chain couples TRBV7-3 to TRBJ1-4, with D possibly being TRBD1 (5 bases). The V gene lost 5 bases and the J gene lost 7 bases, with 17 bases spanning the gap. CDR3 length: 15 residues. CDR1 SGHTA and CDR2 FQGTGA come from the germline V gene. CDR3 sequence reads: CASSRSGLSGEKLFF. Written as DNA, the CDR3 is TGTGCCAGCAGCCGTTCAGGGCTCTCAGGTGAAAAACTGTTTTTT.

The chain carries TRBV6-1 and TRBJ2-2; tentatively, D is TRBD1 (6 bases). The length of the CDR3 is 15 residues. Germline V gives CDR1 MNHNS, CDR2 SASEGT. V was trimmed by 2 bases and J by 1 base, leaving 8 bases between them. As DNA, the CDR3 is TGTGCCAGCAGTGAATACAGGGAGAACACCGGGGAGCTGTTTTTT. Protein: CASSEYRENTGELFF.

This clone was detected ten times or more. The rearrangement links TRBV5-1 to TRBJ1-6, with D possibly being TRBD1 (5 bases). Germline V gene lookup returns CDR1 SGHRS and CDR2 YFSETQ. Trimming removed 8 bases from V and 6 bases from J, with 15 bases in between. The CDR3 extends over 14 amino acids. The CDR3 DNA is TGCGCCAGTACAAATCAGGGAATTAATTCACCCCTCCACTTT. Amino acid sequence: CASTNQGINSPLHF.

The chain has TRBV2 and TRBJ1-3; 7 bases map to TRBD1. Germline CDR1 SNHLY, CDR2 FYNNEI. V lost 4 bases to trimming and J lost 2 bases; unmatched junction nucleotides: 2. CDR3 length equals 14 residues. The CDR3 region is CASSGQGTGNTIYF. The CDR3 DNA reads TGTGCCAGCAGTGGACAGGGTACTGGAAACACCATATATTTT. Full variable domain (outside the CDR3, taken from reference TRBV2 and TRBJ1-3): EPEVTQTPSHQVTQMGQEVILRCVPISNHLYFYWYRQILGQKVEFLVSFYNNEISEKSEIFDDQFSVERPDGSNFTLKIRSTKLEDSAMYFCASSGQGTGNTIYFGEGSWLTVV.

The gene calls are TRBV7-2 and TRBJ2-5, with 7 nucleotides matching TRBD2. V gave up 5 bases and J gave up 7 bases; unmatched junction bases: 13. The CDR3 sequence is 15 residues long. Germline-derived CDR1 and CDR2 are SGHTA and FQGNSA. The CDR3 is CASSPSSGRVGTQYF. The CDR3 nucleotides read TGTGCCAGCAGCCCTAGCTCAGGGAGGGTAGGGACCCAGTACTTC.

This chain joins TRBV30 and TRBJ2-6, with D hard to call. Trimming cost V 3 bases and J 3 bases, with 6 bases left between them. CDR3 length equals 13 residues. Germline CDR1 and CDR2: GTSNPN and SVGIG (reference sequence). For the CDR3, the DNA is TGTGCCTGGAGCTTCGTTGGGGCCAACGTCCTGACTTTC. Residues: CAWSFVGANVLTF.

The gene calls are TRBV6-5 and TRBJ1-1; 7 bases agree with TRBD1. The CDR3 covers 14 residues. V trimming: 4 bases; J trimming: 2 bases; junction bases outside the gene matches: 4. From germline, CDR1 is MNHEY and CDR2 SVGAGI. CDR3 nucleotide sequence: TGTGCCAGCAGTTTTGGGACAGCCAACACTGAAGCTTTCTTT. The encoded protein is CASSFGTANTEAFF.

This clone was observed a handful of times. The V call is TRBV12-3 or TRBV12-4, the J call TRBJ2-7; 7 bases are shared with TRBD1. V lost 2 bases and J lost 6; bases outside the gene matches: 4. The CDR3 runs 13 residues. CDR3 amino acids: CASSLMSGGEQYF. DNA of the CDR3: TGTGCCAGCAGTTTAATGTCAGGGGGCGAGCAGTACTTC.

The table lists this clone with a few counts. The V call is TRBV4-3, the J call TRBJ1-1; D gene uncertain. V was clipped by 0 bases and J by 8 bases, with 10 bases between them. Per the germline V gene, CDR1 is LGHNA and CDR2 is YSLEER. CDR3 length: 13 amino acids. The CDR3, as DNA: TGCGCCAGCAGCCAAGAGGGAGGGATGGAAGCTTTCTTT. Its translation: CASSQEGGMEAFF.

The table lists this clone with a count of one. The genes are TRBV4-3 and TRBJ1-4; 9 bases are shared with TRBD1. Germline lookup yields CDR1 LGHNA and CDR2 YSLEER. This CDR3 is 15 amino acids long. Trimming at V came to 0 bases and at J to 6 bases, leaving 2 bases not matched to a gene. The CDR3 sequence: CASSQEGQGYEKLFF. DNA of the CDR3: TGCGCCAGCAGCCAAGAGGGACAGGGTTATGAAAAACTGTTTTTT.

The chain uses TRBV2 and TRBJ2-7; possible D gene TRBD2, 5 bases. The CDR3 spans 14 residues. In germline, CDR1 is SNHLY, CDR2 FYNNEI. The germline V and J ends were trimmed by 8 bases and 0 bases, with 14 bases remaining between them. The CDR3 sequence is CASSRVLSSYEQYF. The DNA for the CDR3 is TGTGCCAGCTCGAGGGTCCTGAGCTCCTACGAGCAGTACTTC.

This chain joins TRBV7-2 and TRBJ1-5, with D perhaps TRBD1 (6 bases). The CDR3 length is 15 residues. CDR1 SGHTA and CDR2 FQGNSA come from the germline V gene. V lost 1 base, J lost 1 base, and 8 bases lay in between. The CDR3 DNA follows: TGTGCCAGCAGCTTAGTACAGGGCAGCAATCAGCCCCAGCATTTT. Protein product: CASSLVQGSNQPQHF. Based on the CDR3 plus reference TRBV7-2 and TRBJ1-5, the full variable domain is GAGVSQSPSNKVTEKGKDVELRCDPISGHTALYWYRQSLGQGLEFLIYFQGNSAPDKSGLPSDRFSAERTGGSVSTLTIQRTQQEDSAVYLCASSLVQGSNQPQHFGDGTRLSIL.

The gene calls are TRBV7-9 and TRBJ2-2, with 7 positions matching TRBD1. V lost 2 bases and J lost 5; bases outside the gene matches: 5. CDR1 SEHNR and CDR2 FQNEAQ come from the germline V gene (reference sequence). The CDR3 sequence is 15 residues long. CDR3 region: CASSLLTGQTGELFF. The CDR3 DNA is TGTGCCAGCAGCTTACTAACGGGACAGACCGGGGAGCTGTTTTTT.

The rearrangement uses TRBV7-8 and TRBJ1-5; 8 bases line up with TRBD1. CDR3 size: 16 residues. V was clipped by 5 bases and J by 2 bases; unmatched bases: 8. Per the germline V gene, CDR1 is SGHVS and CDR2 is FQNEAQ. CDR3 sequence reads: CASSALRGPGNQPQHF. The CDR3, as DNA: TGTGCCAGCAGCGCTCTCAGGGGGCCGGGCAATCAGCCCCAGCATTTT. The whole variable domain, remainder taken from reference TRBV7-8 and TRBJ1-5, is GAGVSQSPRYKVAKRGQDVALRCDPISGHVSLFWYQQALGQGPEFLTYFQNEAQLDKSGLPSDRFFAERPEGSVSTLKIQRTQQEDSAVYLCASSALRGPGNQPQHFGDGTRLSIL.